The present T cell receptor (beta chain) was sequenced within a study of control samples from healthy donors and cancer patients (dated by TCRdb to the early 2020s). The library was produced with the immunoSEQ multiplex PCR assay. TCRdb re-hosts the immuneACCESS table, in-frame sequences only. Its copies lack some clones; in the studies checked, an unresolved V gene accounts for under half of them, and the cause for the rest is not known. The sample table shows about 85,000 clones, and nearly 90% are seen once. Of the sample, around 5.1% is held by the ten largest clones. CDR1 SGHTA and CDR2 FQGTGA are derived from the germline V gene. CDR3 length: 16 amino acids, cysteine to phenylalanine. The retained sequence is limited to the CDR3, 48 bases, with the frame set at the first base. From V the trimming removes 5 bases and from J it removes 0 bases, while the gene matches leave 5 bases of the junction unaccounted for.

As to this clone: No cognate antigen has been identified for it. Base-call qualities are not available, and no considerably larger clone is one nucleotide away.

Source material: blood. The clonotype was recovered from a man aged 50 to 60 in good health. Recombination connected TRBV7-3 to TRBJ2-3; TRBD2 fits 10 bases in the junction. At the DNA level, the sequence is TGTGCCAGCAGCGCTATAGCGGGGGGTAGCACAGATACGCAGTATTTT. Translated, it reads CASSAIAGGSTDTQYF.